This TCR beta chain was sequenced during a study of CD8+CD57+ T cells in acquired aplastic anemia. Across the study: Sorting CD4+ and CD8+ cells gave DNA averaging approximately 3 ug.

V was clipped by 5 bases and J by 0 bases; unmatched bases: 17. Germline V CDR1 and CDR2: SGHTA, FQGNSA. This CDR3 contains 20 residues. Genomic DNA acted as the template from which TCR beta VDJ combination and CDR3 sequence profiling were carried out. From the reads, TCRdb called clonotypes with MiXCR, one entry per CDR3 protein. The sample comprises approximately 270,000 distinct CDR3 sequences, roughly half of which are singletons, and less than 10% rests with the top ten. At least ten counts were recorded for this clonotype. The chain couples TRBV7-2 to TRBJ2-7; 12 bases fit TRBD2. Sequenced: sorted CD4+, CD8+, or CD8+CD57+ T cells (not recorded which) from PBMCs. This TCR was sampled from a human donor with severe aplastic anemia or a healthy control (not recorded which). CDR3 sequence (DNA): TGTGCCAGCAGCCCGATGCGGGCTAGCGGGGGGGCATTCCCCTCCTACGAGCAGTACTTC. The encoded protein is CASSPMRASGGAFPSYEQYF.